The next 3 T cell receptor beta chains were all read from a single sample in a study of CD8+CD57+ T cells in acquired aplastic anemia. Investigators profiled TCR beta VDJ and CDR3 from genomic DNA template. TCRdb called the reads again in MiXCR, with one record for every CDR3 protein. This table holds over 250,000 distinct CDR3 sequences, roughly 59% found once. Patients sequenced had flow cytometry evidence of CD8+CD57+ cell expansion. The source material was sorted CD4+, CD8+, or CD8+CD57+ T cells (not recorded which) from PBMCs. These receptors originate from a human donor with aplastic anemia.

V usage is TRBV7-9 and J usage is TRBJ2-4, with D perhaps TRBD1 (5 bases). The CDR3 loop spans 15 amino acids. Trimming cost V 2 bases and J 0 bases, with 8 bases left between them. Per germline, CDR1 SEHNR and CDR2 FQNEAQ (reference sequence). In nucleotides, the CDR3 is TGTGCCAGCAGCTTAATTCAGGGAGCCAAAAACATTCAGTACTTC. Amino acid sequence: CASSLIQGAKNIQYF.

In DNA form, the CDR3 reads TGTGCCAGCAACGGGCAGGGCCCCTACGAGCAGTACTTC. Amino acids: CASNGQGPYEQYF. V and J are TRBV5-5 and TRBJ2-7; perhaps TRBD1 as D (5 bases). The V and J ends lost 6 bases and 2 bases respectively, with 12 bases between them. Germline V gives CDR1 SGHKS, CDR2 YYEKEE (reference sequence). The CDR3 spans 13 residues.

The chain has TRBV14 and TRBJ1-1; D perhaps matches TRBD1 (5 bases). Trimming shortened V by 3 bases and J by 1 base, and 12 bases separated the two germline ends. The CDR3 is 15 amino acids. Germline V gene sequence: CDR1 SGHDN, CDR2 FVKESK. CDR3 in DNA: TGTGCCAGCAGCCATATACAGGTGGGGAACACTGAAGCTTTCTTT. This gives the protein CASSHIQVGNTEAFF. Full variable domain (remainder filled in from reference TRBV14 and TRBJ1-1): EAGVTQFPSHSVIEKGQTVTLRCDPISGHDNLYWYRRVMGKEIKFLLHFVKESKQDESGMPNNRFLAERTGGTYSTLKVQPAELEDSGVYFCASSHIQVGNTEAFFGQGTRLTVV.